A single sample is the source of the 27 T cell receptor beta chains below, sequenced in a study of beta chain features in type 1 diabetes (dated by TCRdb to the late 2010s). The method behind the library was the immunoSEQ multiplex PCR assay. The entire amount of isolated RNA was reverse transcribed using the High Capacity cDNA Reverse Transcription Kit, so the sequenced TCRB transcripts were expressed ones. The table comes from immuneACCESS by way of TCRdb, which keeps in-frame sequences with V and J called. Part of the clones is missing from these tables; in studies checked, under half for an unresolved V gene and the rest for unknown reasons. Counted in this sample were around 500,000 clones; 10% to 12% of them appeared once. The ten largest clones represent 0.035% to 0.05% of the sample. The specimen was naive CD4+ T cells from blood. What the cell subset or site label conveys for this sample: true naive CD4+ T cells. These receptors came from a woman under 30 in good health.

There are a few counts of this clone. The gene calls are TRBV5-1 and TRBJ2-2; D is possibly TRBD2 (6 bases). Trimming took off 4 bases at V and 4 bases at J, with 20 bases between the two ends. This CDR3 is 17 amino acids long. CDR1 and CDR2 from the germline V gene are SGHRS and YFSETQ. The chain's CDR3 is CASSEGGLKRITGELFF. Here the CDR3 DNA reads TGCGCCAGCAGCGAAGGCGGACTAAAAAGAATCACCGGGGAGCTGTTTTTT.

This rearrangement joins TRBV5-1 to TRBJ2-1, with 10 bases matching TRBD2. Unmatched junction bases numbered 2, after V lost 1 base and J lost 4 bases. This CDR3 has 15 amino acids. Germline assignment: CDR1 SGHRS and CDR2 YFSETQ. CDR3 bases: TGCGCCAGCAGCTTGTATAGCGGGGGGTACAATGAGCAGTTCTTC. Translating gives CASSLYSGGYNEQFF.

The CDR3 DNA sequence: TGTGCCAGTAGTATAAATCTAAGTCTAGCCAAAAACATTCAGTACTTC. This codes for CASSINLSLAKNIQYF. This chain joins TRBV19 and TRBJ2-4; no firm D call. Germline V lookup: CDR1 LNHDA, CDR2 SQIVND (reference sequence). This CDR3 spans 16 amino acids. Trimming stripped 2 bases from V and 0 bases from J, with 11 bases between.

On this clone: A much larger clone differs from this one at a single base, so this may be a read error. CDR3 residues: CSGGGGNNEQFF. The CDR3 DNA sequence: TGCAGCGGTGGCGGGGGTAACAATGAGCAGTTCTTC. The chain uses TRBV29-1 and TRBJ2-1; 7 bases are shared with TRBD2. Germline lookup yields CDR1 SQVTM and CDR2 ANQGSEA. CDR3 length: 12 residues. Losses at the gene ends were 7 bases for V and 5 bases for J; bases not matched to a gene: 5.

The rearrangement uses TRBV9 and TRBJ2-1; the match to TRBD1 covers 8 bases. CDR3 length: 14 residues. CDR1 and CDR2 from the germline V gene are SGDLS and YYNGEE. V was pared by 3 bases and J by 5 bases, with 4 bases of the junction left unmatched. The CDR3 DNA reads TGTGCCAGCAGCGCGGGACAGGAAAACAATGAGCAGTTCTTC. This codes for CASSAGQENNEQFF.

A few counts support this clone. The rearrangement links TRBV5-1 to TRBJ2-1, with 8 bases that match TRBD2. The V gene end was trimmed by 4 bases and the J gene end by 8 bases; junction bases not matched to a gene: 14. The germline CDR1 and CDR2 sequences are SGHRS and YFSETQ. The CDR3 length is 16 residues. DNA for the CDR3: TGCGCCAGCAGCGGCCAGGAAGCGGGAGCGGGGTATGAGCAGTTCTTC. Encoded protein: CASSGQEAGAGYEQFF. Full variable domain (rest looked up from reference TRBV5-1 and TRBJ2-1): KAGVTQTPRYLIKTRGQQVTLSCSPISGHRSVSWYQQTPGQGLQFLFEYFSETQRNKGNFPGRFSGRQFSNSRSEMNVSTLELGDSALYLCASSGQEAGAGYEQFFGPGTRLTVL.

The chain uses TRBV5-1 and TRBJ2-1, with TRBD1 identical over 10 bases. CDR3 length: 18 residues. The J segment lost 7 bases and the V segment lost 0 bases, leaving 13 bases of the junction unmatched. Germline V gene lookup returns CDR1 SGHRS and CDR2 YFSETQ. CDR3 DNA sequence: TGCGCCAGCAGCTTGGGTTATGTAGGGGACAGGGGTCTGAATGAGCAGTTCTTC. This codes for CASSLGYVGDRGLNEQFF.

Ten or more counts support this clone. This chain joins TRBV4-3 and TRBJ2-7, with a weak D call TRBD2 (5 bases). V was trimmed by 0 bases and J by 3 bases, leaving 12 bases between them. Germline V gene sequence: CDR1 LGHNA, CDR2 YSLEER. The CDR3 contains 15 residues. In DNA, the CDR3 is TGCGCCAGCAGCCAAGACAGGAGAGGGTTCTACGAGCAGTACTTC. Amino acids: CASSQDRRGFYEQYF.

In this sample, this clone turned up a few times. The chain combines TRBV7-2 with TRBJ2-6, with D uncertain. The CDR3 length is 16 residues. The germline V gene has CDR1 SGHTA and CDR2 FQGNSA. V lost 5 bases to trimming and J lost 0 bases, with 11 bases between them. The CDR3 nucleotides read TGTGCCAGCAGCCAATGGGGATTCTCTGGGGCCAACGTCCTGACTTTC. Protein product: CASSQWGFSGANVLTF.

The V and J genes are TRBV7-9 and TRBJ1-2, with 7 positions matching TRBD1. The CDR3 runs to 14 residues. V dropped 5 bases and J dropped 3; count of bases not matched to a gene: 6. Germline V CDR1 and CDR2: SEHNR, FQNEAQ (reference sequence). CDR3 nucleotide sequence: TGTGCCAGCAGCATCCGGGACAGAGACTATGGCTACACCTTC. Translated: CASSIRDRDYGYTF. The variable domain in full, completed from reference TRBV7-9 and TRBJ1-2, reads DTGVSQNPRHKITKRGQNVTFRCDPISEHNRLYWYRQTLGQGPEFLTYFQNEAQLEKSRLLSDRFSAERPKGSFSTLEIQRTEQGDSAMYLCASSIRDRDYGYTFGSGTRLTVV.

The table lists this clone with a few counts. This chain joins TRBV28 and TRBJ2-7; TRBD1 is a possible D gene (5 bases). CDR3 length equals 12 residues. Germline-derived CDR1 and CDR2 are MDHEN and SYDVKM. CDR3 residues: CASSQGSFEQYV. CDR3 DNA sequence: TGTGCCAGCAGTCAGGGATCCTTCGAGCAGTACGTC.

A few counts support this clone. The V and J genes are TRBV4-2 and TRBJ2-7, with unresolved D. V lost 6 bases, J lost 3 bases, and 27 bases lay in between. Per germline, CDR1 LGHNA and CDR2 YNFKEQ. The CDR3 runs to 18 residues. The CDR3 region is CASRPRSVRPPTNYEQYF. CDR3 coding DNA: TGTGCCAGCAGGCCAAGAAGTGTGAGGCCTCCCACGAACTACGAGCAGTACTTC.

This chain joins TRBV11-3 and TRBJ2-4; 9 nucleotides line up with TRBD1. V lost 1 base and J lost 6; bases outside the gene matches: 10. The germline V gene has CDR1 SGHNT and CDR2 YENEEA. The CDR3 length is 17 residues. CDR3 in amino acids: CASSLGAQGARTNIQYF. CDR3 nucleotides: TGTGCCAGCAGCTTAGGGGCACAGGGGGCGCGAACAAACATTCAGTACTTC. The full variable domain, its missing parts supplied by reference TRBV11-3 and TRBJ2-4, is EAGVVQSPRYKIIEKKQPVAFWCNPISGHNTLYWYLQNLGQGPELLIRYENEEAVDDSQLPKDRFSAERLKGVDSTLKIQPAELGDSAVYLCASSLGAQGARTNIQYFGAGTRLSVL.

The chain joins TRBV30 to TRBJ2-2; D not resolved. Per the germline V gene, CDR1 is GTSNPN and CDR2 is SVGIG (reference sequence). Trimming pared 1 base from V and 5 bases from J, leaving 11 bases between. There are 14 residues in the CDR3. The CDR3 sequence is CAWSGGRSTGELFF. The DNA for the CDR3 is TGTGCCTGGAGTGGCGGTAGGTCGACCGGGGAGCTGTTTTTT.

The chain joins TRBV5-1 to TRBJ2-2; D gene ambiguous. Germline values: CDR1 SGHRS, CDR2 YFSETQ. The CDR3 covers 17 residues. Trimming took off 5 bases at V and 4 bases at J, with 21 bases between the two ends. CDR3 coding DNA: TGCGCCAGCAGTCATGACAAGAGTTATCCGGGCACCGGGGAGCTGTTTTTT. Encoded protein: CASSHDKSYPGTGELFF.

The chain employs TRBV29-1 and TRBJ2-5; 8 bases are shared with TRBD2. This CDR3 is built from 13 residues. The trim removed 4 bases at V and 4 bases at J, leaving 5 bases unmatched. CDR1 and CDR2 (germline): SQVTM, ANQGSEA. CDR3 amino acids: CSVAGRAVETQYF. The CDR3 DNA reads TGCAGCGTTGCCGGGAGGGCCGTAGAGACCCAGTACTTC.

There are a few counts of this clone. The chain combines TRBV28 with TRBJ2-7, with 9 bases fitting TRBD1. V dropped 5 bases and J dropped 4; count of bases not matched to a gene: 9. The germline gives CDR1 MDHEN, CDR2 SYDVKM. This CDR3 contains 15 residues. The chain's CDR3 is CASSQNRGRRYEQYV. The DNA of the CDR3 is TGTGCCAGCAGTCAGAACAGGGGGCGCCGGTACGAGCAGTACGTC.

The chain carries TRBV4-3 and TRBJ1-2; D is undetermined. The ends were cut back, 0 bases at V and 4 bases at J, with 12 bases in the middle. The germline V gene encodes CDR1 LGHNA and CDR2 YSLEER. This CDR3 has 15 amino acids. CDR3 sequence reads: CASSQDVGRIYGYTF. In DNA form, the CDR3 reads TGCGCCAGCAGCCAAGATGTCGGGAGGATCTATGGCTACACCTTC.

This clone was found a few times. The chain is built from TRBV29-1 and TRBJ2-5; no firm D call. This CDR3 spans 12 amino acids. From germline, CDR1 is SQVTM and CDR2 ANQGSEA. Trimming cost V 7 bases and J 5 bases, with 14 bases left between them. The CDR3 bases are TGCAGCGCCGGACCCTCCAGGGAGACCCAGTACTTC. Encoded protein: CSAGPSRETQYF.

The sample holds a few counts of this clone. The rearrangement links TRBV7-9 to TRBJ2-2, with 7 bases fitting TRBD2. Germline-derived CDR1 and CDR2 are SEHNR and FQNEAQ (reference sequence). CDR3 length equals 17 residues. V gave up 1 base and J gave up 4 bases; unmatched junction bases: 9. CDR3 amino acids: CASSLGHLAEFTGELFF. In DNA, the CDR3 is TGTGCCAGCAGCTTAGGCCATCTAGCGGAGTTCACCGGGGAGCTGTTTTTT.

This clone was detected a few times. The chain uses TRBV19 and TRBJ1-1; D not certain. The CDR3 loop spans 11 amino acids. V dropped 6 bases and J dropped 6 bases, with 8 bases sitting between them. Germline CDR1 is LNHDA and CDR2 is SQIVND (reference sequence). The CDR3 is CASRIRAEAFF. DNA for the CDR3: TGTGCCAGTAGGATAAGGGCTGAAGCTTTCTTT.

This rearrangement joins TRBV7-2 to TRBJ1-3, with D hard to call. Per the germline V gene, CDR1 is SGHTA and CDR2 is FQGNSA. The CDR3 contains 12 residues. The V end lost 6 bases, the J end lost 2 bases, and 5 bases lay between the germline ends. The CDR3 spells CASSPTGNTIYF. The CDR3 DNA reads as TGTGCCAGCAGTCCGACTGGAAACACCATATATTTT.

A note on this clone: Additional DNA sequences in this sample encode the identical CDR3. This rearrangement joins TRBV9 to TRBJ2-5; 8 nucleotides align to TRBD1. The CDR3 has 13 amino acids. Trimming took 1 base from V and 5 from J; bases not matched to a gene: 1. Looked up from germline, CDR1 is SGDLS and CDR2 is YYNGEE. This CDR3 reads CASSVRTGETQYF. The CDR3 DNA follows: TGTGCCAGCAGCGTAAGGACAGGGGAGACCCAGTACTTC.

This chain connects TRBV2 to TRBJ2-5, with TRBD1 as a possible D gene (6 bases). This CDR3 region has 17 residues. The V gene's germline CDR1 is SNHLY and CDR2 FYNNEI. V lost 0 bases to trimming and J lost 5 bases, with 19 bases between them. The CDR3 sequence is CASSEALGLGTLETQYF. DNA for the CDR3: TGTGCCAGCAGTGAAGCGCTGGGTTTGGGGACACTCGAGACCCAGTACTTC.

This clone has a handful of counts. The genes are TRBV4-1 and TRBJ1-2; no reliable D call. This CDR3 region has 12 residues. V was clipped by 4 bases and J by 3 bases, with 6 bases between them. The germline gives CDR1 MGHRA, CDR2 YSYEKL. The CDR3 protein is CASSRTDYGYTF. DNA for the CDR3: TGCGCCAGCAGCCGGACGGACTATGGCTACACCTTC.

This clone was counted between two and nine times. The chain recombines TRBV7-3 with TRBJ1-1; TRBD1 is a possible D gene (5 bases). The length of the CDR3 is 14 residues. The germline V and J ends were trimmed by 8 bases and 1 base, with 14 bases remaining between them. Germline V CDR1 and CDR2: SGHTA, FQGTGA. The CDR3 region is CASRKGPTNTEAFF. CDR3 DNA sequence: TGTGCCAGCCGGAAGGGACCAACGAACACTGAAGCTTTCTTT.

There are a few counts of this clone. V usage is TRBV19 and J usage is TRBJ2-4, with TRBD1 identical over 8 bases. J gave up 5 bases and V 9 bases, and 3 bases lay outside the gene matches. The CDR3 totals 12 residues. Germline V lookup: CDR1 LNHDA, CDR2 SQIVND (reference sequence). This CDR3 is CASSTGENIQYF. Here the CDR3 DNA reads TGTGCCAGCTCGACAGGGGAAAACATTCAGTACTTC.